This T cell receptor beta chain was captured in a study of response to subunit inactivated influenza vaccine. Findings of the study overall: The authors offered the suggestion that each seasonal influenza vaccination recruits few new T cells.

Concerning this clonotype itself: Its target is not known.

This CDR3 contains 14 residues. The germline gives CDR1 ENHRY, CDR2 SYGVKD. Deletions cut 7 bases from V and 2 bases from J, with 15 bases between. TCRdb re-analysed the RT-PCR reads in MiXCR, keeping a single row per CDR3 protein. The sample yields hundreds of thousands of distinct CDR3 sequences, 13% to 15% seen once. The sequences come from PBMCs from blood, collected around two weeks before vaccination. The origin of this receptor is a man aged 50 or older who received an inactivated influenza vaccine. J is TRBJ2-7 and V is TRBV10-3; D gene ambiguous. The CDR3 region has the DNA TGTGCCATCACCACGACCAGCCAACCCTACGAGCAGTACTTC. Encoded protein: CAITTTSQPYEQYF.